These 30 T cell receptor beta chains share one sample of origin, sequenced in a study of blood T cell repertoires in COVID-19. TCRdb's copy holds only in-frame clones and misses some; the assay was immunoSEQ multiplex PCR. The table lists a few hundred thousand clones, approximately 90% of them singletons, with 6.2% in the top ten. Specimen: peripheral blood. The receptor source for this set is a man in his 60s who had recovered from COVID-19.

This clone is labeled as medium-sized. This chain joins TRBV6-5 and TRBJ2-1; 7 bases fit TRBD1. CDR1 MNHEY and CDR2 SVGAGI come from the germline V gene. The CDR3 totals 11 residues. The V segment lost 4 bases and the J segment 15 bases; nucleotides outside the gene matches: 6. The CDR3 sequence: CASSSPDRRFF. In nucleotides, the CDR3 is TGTGCCAGCAGTTCCCCGGACAGGCGGTTCTTC.

Here the CDR3 reads CASSLRASGGRSPQETQYF. CDR3 nucleotide sequence: TGTGCCAGCAGTTTAAGGGCTAGCGGGGGCCGCTCCCCTCAAGAGACCCAGTACTTC. The gene calls are TRBV27 and TRBJ2-5; 10 nucleotides align to TRBD2. Germline V gene sequence: CDR1 MNHEY, CDR2 SMNVEV (reference sequence). The CDR3 length is 19 residues. With 2 bases clipped from V and 2 bases from J, the junction kept 14 bases outside the gene matches.

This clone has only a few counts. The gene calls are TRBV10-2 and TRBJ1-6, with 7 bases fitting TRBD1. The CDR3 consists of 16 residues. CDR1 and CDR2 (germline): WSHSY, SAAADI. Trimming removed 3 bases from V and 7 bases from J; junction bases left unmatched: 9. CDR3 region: CASSDRFQGENSPLHF. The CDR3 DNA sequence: TGCGCCAGCAGTGATCGTTTCCAGGGGGAGAATTCACCCCTCCACTTT.

The CDR3 DNA is TGTGCCAGCAGCCGAAATGGAGGGTCCTATAATTCACCCCTCCACTTT. Amino acid sequence: CASSRNGGSYNSPLHF. This chain joins TRBV7-3 and TRBJ1-6, with D unresolved. Trimming cost V 5 bases and J 1 base, with 12 bases left between them. The CDR3 is made up of 16 amino acids. Germline-derived CDR1 and CDR2 are SGHTA and FQGTGA.

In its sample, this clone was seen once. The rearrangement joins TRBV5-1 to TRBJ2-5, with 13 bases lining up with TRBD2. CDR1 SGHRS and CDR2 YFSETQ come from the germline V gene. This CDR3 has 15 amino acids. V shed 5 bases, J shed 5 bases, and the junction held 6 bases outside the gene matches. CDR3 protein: CASSPGTSGTETQYF. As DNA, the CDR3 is TGCGCCAGCAGTCCCGGGACTAGCGGGACCGAGACCCAGTACTTC. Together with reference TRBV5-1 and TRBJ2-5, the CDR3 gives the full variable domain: KAGVTQTPRYLIKTRGQQVTLSCSPISGHRSVSWYQQTPGQGLQFLFEYFSETQRNKGNFPGRFSGRQFSNSRSEMNVSTLELGDSALYLCASSPGTSGTETQYFGPGTRLLVL.

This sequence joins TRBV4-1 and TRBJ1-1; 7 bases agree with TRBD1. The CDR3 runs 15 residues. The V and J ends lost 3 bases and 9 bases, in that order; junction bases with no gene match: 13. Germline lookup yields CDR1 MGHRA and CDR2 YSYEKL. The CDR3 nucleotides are TGCGCCAGCAGCCAGAGCCCCGACAGGGATGATAAAGCTTTCTTT. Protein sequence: CASSQSPDRDDKAFF.

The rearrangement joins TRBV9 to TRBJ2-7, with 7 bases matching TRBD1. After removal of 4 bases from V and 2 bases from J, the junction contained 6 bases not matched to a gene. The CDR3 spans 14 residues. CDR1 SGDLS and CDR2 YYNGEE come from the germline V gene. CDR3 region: CASSPRQGAYEQYF. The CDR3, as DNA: TGTGCCAGCAGCCCCCGACAGGGTGCCTACGAGCAGTACTTC.

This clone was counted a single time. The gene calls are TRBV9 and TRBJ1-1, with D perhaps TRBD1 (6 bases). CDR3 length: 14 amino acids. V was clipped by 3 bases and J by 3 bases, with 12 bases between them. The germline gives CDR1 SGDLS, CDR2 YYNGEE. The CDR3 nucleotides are TGTGCCAGCAGCGCAAGGACAGAAGACACTGAAGCTTTCTTT. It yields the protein CASSARTEDTEAFF.

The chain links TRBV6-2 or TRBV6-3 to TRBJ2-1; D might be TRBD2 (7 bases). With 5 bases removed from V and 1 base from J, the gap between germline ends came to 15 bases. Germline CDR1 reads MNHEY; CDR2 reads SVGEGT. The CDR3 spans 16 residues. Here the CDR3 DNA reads TGTGCCAGCAGTGACCGCAGGGGAGGGTCCTACAATGAGCAGTTCTTC. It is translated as CASSDRRGGSYNEQFF.

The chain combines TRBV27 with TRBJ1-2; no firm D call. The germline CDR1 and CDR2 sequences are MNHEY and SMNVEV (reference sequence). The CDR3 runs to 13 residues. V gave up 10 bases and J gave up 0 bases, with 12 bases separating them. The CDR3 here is CATTDKSNYGYTF. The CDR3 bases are TGTGCCACTACAGATAAATCTAACTATGGCTACACCTTC.

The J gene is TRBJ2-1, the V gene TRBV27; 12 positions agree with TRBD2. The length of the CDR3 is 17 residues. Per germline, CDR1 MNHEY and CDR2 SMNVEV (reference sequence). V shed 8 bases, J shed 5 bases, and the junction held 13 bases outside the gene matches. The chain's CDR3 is CASSPPTSGRLNNEQFF. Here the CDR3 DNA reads TGTGCCAGCTCGCCCCCCACTAGCGGGAGGCTGAACAATGAGCAGTTCTTC.

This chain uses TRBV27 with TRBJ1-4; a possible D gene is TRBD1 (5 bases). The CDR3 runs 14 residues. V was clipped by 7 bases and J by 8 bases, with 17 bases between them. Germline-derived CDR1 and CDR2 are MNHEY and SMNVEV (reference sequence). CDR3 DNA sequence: TGTGCCAGCACAGGCGGGGGGAGTGGAGAAAAACTGTTTTTT. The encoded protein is CASTGGGSGEKLFF. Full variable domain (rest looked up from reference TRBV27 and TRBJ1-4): EAQVTQNPRYLITVTGKKLTVTCSQNMNHEYMSWYRQDPGLGLRQIYYSMNVEVTDKGDVPEGYKVSRKEKRNFPLILESPSPNQTSLYFCASTGGGSGEKLFFGSGTQLSVL.

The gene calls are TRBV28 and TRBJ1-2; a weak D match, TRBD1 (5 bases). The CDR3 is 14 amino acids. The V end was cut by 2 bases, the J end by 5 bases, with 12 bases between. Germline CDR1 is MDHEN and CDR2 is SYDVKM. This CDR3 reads CASSLQPGLYGYTF. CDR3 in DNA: TGTGCCAGCAGTTTACAACCGGGACTTTATGGCTACACCTTC.

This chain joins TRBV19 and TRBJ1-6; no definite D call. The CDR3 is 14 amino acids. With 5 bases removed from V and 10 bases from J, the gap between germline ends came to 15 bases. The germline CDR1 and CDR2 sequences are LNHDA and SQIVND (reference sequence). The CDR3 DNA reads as TGTGCCAGTAGTGAGGGAATAGGATCCTCACCCCTCCACTTT. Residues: CASSEGIGSSPLHF.

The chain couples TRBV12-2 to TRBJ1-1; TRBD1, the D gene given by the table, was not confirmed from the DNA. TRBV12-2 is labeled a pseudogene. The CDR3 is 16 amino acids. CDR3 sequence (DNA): TGTGCAAGTCGCTTAGCGTTACAGGGGATGAACACTGAAGCTTTCTTT. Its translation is CASRLALQGMNTEAFF.

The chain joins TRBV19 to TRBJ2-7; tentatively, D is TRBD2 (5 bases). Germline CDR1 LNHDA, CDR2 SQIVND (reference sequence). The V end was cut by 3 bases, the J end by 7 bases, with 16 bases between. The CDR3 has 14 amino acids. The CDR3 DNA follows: TGTGCCAGTAGTATGAGCGACGCGGGCGGGGAGCAGTACTTC. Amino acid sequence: CASSMSDAGGEQYF.

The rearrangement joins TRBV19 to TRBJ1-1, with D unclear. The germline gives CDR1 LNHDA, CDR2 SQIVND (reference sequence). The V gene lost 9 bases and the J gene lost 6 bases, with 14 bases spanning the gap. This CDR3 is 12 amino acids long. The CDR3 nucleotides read TGTGCCAGCCTGAGGAGTGAGGCTGAAGCTTTCTTT. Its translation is CASLRSEAEAFF.

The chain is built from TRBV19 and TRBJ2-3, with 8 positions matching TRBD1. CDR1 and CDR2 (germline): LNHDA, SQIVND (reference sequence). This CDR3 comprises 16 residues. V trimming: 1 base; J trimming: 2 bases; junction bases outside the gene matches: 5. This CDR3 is CASSIGGGQVTDTQYF. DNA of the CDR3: TGTGCCAGTAGTATAGGAGGGGGACAGGTCACAGATACGCAGTATTTT.

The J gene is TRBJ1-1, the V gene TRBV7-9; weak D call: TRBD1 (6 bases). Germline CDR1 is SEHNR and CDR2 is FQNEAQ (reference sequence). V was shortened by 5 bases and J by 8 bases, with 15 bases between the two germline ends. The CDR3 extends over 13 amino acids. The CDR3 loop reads CASSTSGVREAFF. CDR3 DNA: TGTGCCAGCAGCACCTCAGGGGTCCGGGAAGCTTTCTTT.

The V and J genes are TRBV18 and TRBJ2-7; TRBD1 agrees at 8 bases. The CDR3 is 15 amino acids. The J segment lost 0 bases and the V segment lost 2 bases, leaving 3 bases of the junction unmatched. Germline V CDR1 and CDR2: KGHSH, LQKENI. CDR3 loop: CASSPDRGLSYEQYF. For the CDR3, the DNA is TGTGCCAGCTCACCAGACAGGGGTCTCTCCTACGAGCAGTACTTC. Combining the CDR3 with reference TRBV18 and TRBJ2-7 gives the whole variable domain NAGVMQNPRHLVRRRGQEARLRCSPMKGHSHVYWYRQLPEEGLKFMVYLQKENIIDESGMPKERFSAEFPKEGPSILRIQQVVRGDSAAYFCASSPDRGLSYEQYFGPGTRLTVT.

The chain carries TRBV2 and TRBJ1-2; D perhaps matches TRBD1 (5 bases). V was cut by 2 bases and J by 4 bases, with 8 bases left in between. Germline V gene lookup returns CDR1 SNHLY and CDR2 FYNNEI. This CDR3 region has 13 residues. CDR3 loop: CASSETGSYGYTF. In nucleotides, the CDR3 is TGTGCCAGCAGTGAAACAGGCTCCTATGGCTACACCTTC.

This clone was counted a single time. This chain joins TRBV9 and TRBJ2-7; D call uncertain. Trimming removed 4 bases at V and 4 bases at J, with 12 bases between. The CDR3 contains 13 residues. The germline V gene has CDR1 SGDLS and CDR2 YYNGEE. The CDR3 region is CASSPTSGYEQYF. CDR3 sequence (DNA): TGTGCCAGCAGCCCCACCTCCGGGTACGAGCAGTACTTC.

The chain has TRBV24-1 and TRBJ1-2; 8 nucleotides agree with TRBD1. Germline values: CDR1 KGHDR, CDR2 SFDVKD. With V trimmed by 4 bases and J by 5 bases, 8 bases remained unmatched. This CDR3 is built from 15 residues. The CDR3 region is CATSDSGQGGYGYTF. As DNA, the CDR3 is TGTGCCACCAGTGACTCCGGACAGGGAGGGTATGGCTACACCTTC.

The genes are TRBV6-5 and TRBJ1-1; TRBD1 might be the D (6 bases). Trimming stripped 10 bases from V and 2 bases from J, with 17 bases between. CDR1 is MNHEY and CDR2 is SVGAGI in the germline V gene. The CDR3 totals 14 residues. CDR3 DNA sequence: TGTGCCACCGGCCAGGGGACGGGAAACACTGAAGCTTTCTTT. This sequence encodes CATGQGTGNTEAFF.

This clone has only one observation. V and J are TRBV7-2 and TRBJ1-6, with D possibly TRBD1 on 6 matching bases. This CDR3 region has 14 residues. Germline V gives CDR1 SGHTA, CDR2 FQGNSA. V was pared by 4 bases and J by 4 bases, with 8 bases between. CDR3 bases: TGTGCCAGCAGCTCAGGACAGTATAATTCACCCCTCCACTTT. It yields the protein CASSSGQYNSPLHF.

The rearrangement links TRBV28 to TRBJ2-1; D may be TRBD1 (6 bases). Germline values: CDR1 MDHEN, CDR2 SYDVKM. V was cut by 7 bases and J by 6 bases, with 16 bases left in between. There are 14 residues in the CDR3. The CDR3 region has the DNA TGTGCCAGCAACAAAGGGGGAGCATCCAATGAGCAGTTCTTC. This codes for CASNKGGASNEQFF.

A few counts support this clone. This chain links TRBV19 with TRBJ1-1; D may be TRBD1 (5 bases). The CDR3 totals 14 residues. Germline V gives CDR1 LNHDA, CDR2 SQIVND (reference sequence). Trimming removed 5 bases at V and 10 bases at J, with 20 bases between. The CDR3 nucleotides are TGTGCCAGTAGTGTTGGTAGTGACAGACCAGGAGCTTTCTTT. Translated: CASSVGSDRPGAFF.

CDR3 loop: CASSIGGANYGYTF. The CDR3 region has the DNA TGTGCCAGTAGTATAGGGGGCGCAAACTATGGCTACACCTTC. V usage is TRBV19 and J usage is TRBJ1-2, with TRBD1 as a possible D gene (5 bases). This CDR3 contains 14 residues. Looked up from germline, CDR1 is LNHDA and CDR2 is SQIVND (reference sequence). Trimming cost V 1 base and J 2 bases, with 8 bases left between them. The entire variable domain, with the rest obtained from reference TRBV19 and TRBJ1-2, is as follows: DGGITQSPKYLFRKEGQNVTLSCEQNLNHDAMYWYRQDPGQGLRLIYYSQIVNDFQKGDIAEGYSVSREKKESFPLTVTSAQKNPTAFYLCASSIGGANYGYTFGSGTRLTVV.

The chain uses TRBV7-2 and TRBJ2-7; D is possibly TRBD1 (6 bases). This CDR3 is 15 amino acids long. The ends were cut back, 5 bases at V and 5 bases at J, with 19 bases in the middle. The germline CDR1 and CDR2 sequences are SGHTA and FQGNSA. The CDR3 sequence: CASSPSRGRGHEQYF. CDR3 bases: TGTGCCAGCAGCCCATCGCGCGGCAGGGGTCACGAGCAGTACTTC.

The CDR3 region is CASSYSTGRQGTTF. The CDR3 nucleotides are TGTGCCAGCAGTTACTCGACGGGTCGGCAGGGTACTACCTTC. The chain joins TRBV6-5 to TRBJ1-2; possibly TRBD1 for D (5 bases). V was clipped by 0 bases and J by 14 bases, with 19 bases between them. Germline CDR1 is MNHEY and CDR2 is SVGAGI. The CDR3 sequence is 14 residues long.